This T cell receptor beta chain comes out of a study of OX40 agonist ivuxolimab in advanced cancers. Background on the study: Hepatocellular carcinoma, melanoma, renal cell or head and neck cancer affected the dose-escalation patients. Prior therapy, whether anti-PD-1, anti-PD-L1 or anti-CTLA-4, was allowed, and approximately 40% had some. General observations from the study: Partial responders at 0.1-3.0 mg/kg had among the lowest clonal expansion.

On this clone: Its antigen remains unidentified.

Using immunoSEQ multiplex PCR, the repertoire was profiled, and TCRdb retains in-frame clones only, with some absent. The table includes 90,000 to 100,000 clones, roughly 95% detected once. CDR3 length equals 20 residues. Germline V CDR1 and CDR2: SGHDN, FVKESK. Trimming pared 0 bases from V and 1 base from J, leaving 24 bases between. This TCR was recovered from an adult with an advanced solid tumor such as melanoma, head and neck, liver or kidney cancer. The V and J genes are TRBV14 and TRBJ2-5, with TRBD2 as a possible D gene (5 bases). The sequencing used CD4+ or CD8+ T cells sorted from blood, collected in a trial of the OX40 agonist ivuxolimab. CDR3 sequence: CASSQDSSGAGGRVQETQYF. The CDR3 nucleotides are TGTGCCAGCAGCCAAGATTCTTCGGGTGCAGGAGGAAGGGTCCAAGAGACCCAGTACTTC.